The 9 T cell receptor beta chains below all came from one sample that was sequenced in a study of T cells in Graves' hyperthyroidism and ophthalmopathy. Using RNA transcripts as the source, TCR beta CDR3 regions were amplified. First-round RT-PCR targeting the TCR CDR3 was performed with the HTBI primer set. TCRdb re-analysed the multiplex PCR reads in MiXCR, keeping a single row per CDR3 protein. This sample yields about 380,000 distinct CDR3 sequences, of which around 13% are seen a single time; 8% to 13% belongs to the top ten. The sample comprised blood. The receptors were gathered from a woman aged 55-70 years with Graves' hyperthyroidism.

This clonotype appeared many times. The V and J genes are TRBV7-8 and TRBJ1-5; D not resolved. Germline values: CDR1 SGHVS, CDR2 FQNEAQ. CDR3 length equals 15 residues. V lost 1 base and J 1 base, leaving 8 bases between the germline ends. The CDR3 reads CASSLGWRSNQPQHF. The CDR3 region has the DNA TGTGCCAGCAGCTTAGGTTGGAGAAGCAATCAGCCCCAGCATTTT.

This clonotype was seen ten or more times. The chain combines TRBV14 with TRBJ2-4; the match to TRBD2 covers 10 bases. J lost 1 base, V lost 0 bases, and 9 bases had no gene match. This CDR3 is 19 amino acids long. The germline gives CDR1 SGHDN, CDR2 FVKESK. The CDR3: CASSQEPSGGVGAKNIQYF. CDR3 nucleotide sequence: TGTGCCAGCAGCCAAGAGCCTAGCGGGGGAGTTGGGGCCAAAAACATTCAGTACTTC.

The genes are TRBV4-2 and TRBJ1-3; 8 bases map to TRBD1. The V gene's germline CDR1 is LGHNA and CDR2 YNFKEQ. The CDR3 extends over 15 amino acids. The V segment lost 4 bases and the J segment 1 base; nucleotides outside the gene matches: 3. CDR3 bases: TGTGCCAGCAGCCCGGACAGGGCGTCTGGAAACACCATATATTTT. This codes for CASSPDRASGNTIYF.

The rearrangement links TRBV6-2 or TRBV6-3 to TRBJ1-1; 9 bases are a match to TRBD1. J lost 7 bases, V lost 7 bases, and 7 bases had no gene match. This CDR3 is 13 amino acids long. The germline gives CDR1 MNHEY, CDR2 SVGEGT. The CDR3 DNA reads TGTGCCAGCACCAAGGGACAGGGCCATGAAGCTTTCTTT. Its protein product is CASTKGQGHEAFF.

This clonotype was observed at least ten times. J is TRBJ2-3 and V is TRBV4-1; D might be TRBD1 (5 bases). V was cut by 2 bases and J by 2 bases, with 14 bases left in between. In germline, CDR1 is MGHRA, CDR2 YSYEKL. This CDR3 is built from 16 residues. The CDR3 here is CASSQRLGVVTDTQYF. For the CDR3, the DNA is TGCGCCAGCAGCCAACGGTTAGGGGTAGTCACAGATACGCAGTATTTT.

This sequence joins TRBV20-1 and TRBJ2-3; the D is unclear. V was shortened by 0 bases and J by 2 bases, with 9 bases between the two germline ends. The CDR3 totals 14 residues. CDR1 is DFQATT, CDR2 SNEGSKA, per germline (reference sequence). The CDR3 DNA sequence: TGCAGTGCTAGAGATAGTTGGGCCACAGATACGCAGTATTTT. As protein: CSARDSWATDTQYF.

The gene calls are TRBV11-2 and TRBJ1-2; D possibly corresponds to TRBD1 (5 bases). The CDR3 is 15 amino acids. The V gene lost 2 bases and the J gene lost 7 bases, with 17 bases spanning the gap. CDR1 is SGHAT, CDR2 FQNNGV, per germline. Here the CDR3 reads CASSLFGTGESGYTF. CDR3 DNA sequence: TGTGCCAGCAGCTTATTTGGGACGGGGGAGTCTGGCTACACCTTC.

There are a few counts of this clonotype. The chain couples TRBV19 to TRBJ1-1; 9 bases fit TRBD1. Looked up from germline, CDR1 is LNHDA and CDR2 is SQIVND (reference sequence). V gave up 7 bases and J gave up 6 bases; unmatched junction bases: 12. This CDR3 spans 15 amino acids. CDR3 coding DNA: TGTGCCAGTAACAGACAGGGGGATGGAATCCCTGAAGCTTTCTTT. Its translation is CASNRQGDGIPEAFF.

Many counts were recorded for this clonotype. The chain carries TRBV20-1 and TRBJ2-5; 11 bases are a match to TRBD2. The CDR3 has 15 amino acids. V gave up 6 bases and J gave up 4 bases; unmatched junction bases: 10. Germline assignment: CDR1 DFQATT and CDR2 SNEGSKA (reference sequence). CDR3 sequence: CSAHRPGTSGETQYF. The CDR3 DNA sequence: TGCAGTGCGCACCGTCCCGGGACTAGCGGAGAGACCCAGTACTTC.